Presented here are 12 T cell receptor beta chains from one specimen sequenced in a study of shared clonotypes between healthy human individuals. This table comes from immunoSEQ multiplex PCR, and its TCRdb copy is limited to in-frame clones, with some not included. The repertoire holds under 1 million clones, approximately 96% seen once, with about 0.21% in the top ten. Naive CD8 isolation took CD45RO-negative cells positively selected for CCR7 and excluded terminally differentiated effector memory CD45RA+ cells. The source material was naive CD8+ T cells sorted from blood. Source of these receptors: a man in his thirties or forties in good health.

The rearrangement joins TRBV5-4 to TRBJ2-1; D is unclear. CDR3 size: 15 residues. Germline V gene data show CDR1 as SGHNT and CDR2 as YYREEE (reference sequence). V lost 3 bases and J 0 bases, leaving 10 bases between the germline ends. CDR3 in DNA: TGTGCCAGCAGCTCAGAGAAGAGCTCCTACAATGAGCAGTTCTTC. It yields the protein CASSSEKSSYNEQFF. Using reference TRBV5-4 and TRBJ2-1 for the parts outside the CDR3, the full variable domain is ETGVTQSPTHLIKTRGQQVTLRCSSQSGHNTVSWYQQALGQGPQFIFQYYREEENGRGNFPPRFSGLQFPNYSSELNVNALELDDSALYLCASSSEKSSYNEQFFGPGTRLTVL.

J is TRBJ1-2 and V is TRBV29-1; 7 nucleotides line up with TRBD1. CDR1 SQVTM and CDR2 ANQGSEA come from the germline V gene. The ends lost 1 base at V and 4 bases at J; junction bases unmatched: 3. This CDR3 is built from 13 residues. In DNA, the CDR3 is TGCAGCGTTGAAGGCCGGGACAGCTATGGCTACACCTTC. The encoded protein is CSVEGRDSYGYTF.

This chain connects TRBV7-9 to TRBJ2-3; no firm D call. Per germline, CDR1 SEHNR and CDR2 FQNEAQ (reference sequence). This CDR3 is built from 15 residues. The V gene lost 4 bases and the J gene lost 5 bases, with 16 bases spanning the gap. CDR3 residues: CASSSPEGRIDTQYF. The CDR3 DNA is TGTGCCAGCAGCTCCCCTGAAGGGCGTATAGATACGCAGTATTTT. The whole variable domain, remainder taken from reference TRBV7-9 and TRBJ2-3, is DTGVSQNPRHKITKRGQNVTFRCDPISEHNRLYWYRQTLGQGPEFLTYFQNEAQLEKSRLLSDRFSAERPKGSFSTLEIQRTEQGDSAMYLCASSSPEGRIDTQYFGPGTRLTVL.

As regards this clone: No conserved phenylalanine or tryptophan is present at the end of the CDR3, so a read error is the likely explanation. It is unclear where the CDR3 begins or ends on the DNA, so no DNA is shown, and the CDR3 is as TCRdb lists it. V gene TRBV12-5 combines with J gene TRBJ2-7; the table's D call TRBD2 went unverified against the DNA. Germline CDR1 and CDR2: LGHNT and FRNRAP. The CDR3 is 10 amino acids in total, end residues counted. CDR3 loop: CASGFQRGRK.

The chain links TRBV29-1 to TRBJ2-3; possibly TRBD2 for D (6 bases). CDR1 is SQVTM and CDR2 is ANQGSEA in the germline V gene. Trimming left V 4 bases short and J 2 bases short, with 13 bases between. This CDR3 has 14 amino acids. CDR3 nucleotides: TGCAGCGTTGTACTAGCAGCGATCACAGATACGCAGTATTTT. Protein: CSVVLAAITDTQYF.

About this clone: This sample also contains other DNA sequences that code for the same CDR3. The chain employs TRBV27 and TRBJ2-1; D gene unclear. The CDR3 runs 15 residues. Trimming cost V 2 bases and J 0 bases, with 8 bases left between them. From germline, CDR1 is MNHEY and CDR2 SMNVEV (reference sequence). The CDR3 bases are TGTGCCAGCAGTTTAGGGCTACCCTCCTACAATGAGCAGTTCTTC. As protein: CASSLGLPSYNEQFF.

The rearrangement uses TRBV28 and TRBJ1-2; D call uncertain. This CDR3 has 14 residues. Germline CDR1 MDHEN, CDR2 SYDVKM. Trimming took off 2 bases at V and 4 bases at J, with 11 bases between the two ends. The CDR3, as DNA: TGTGCCAGCAGTTTAACAGAAAAGTCCTATGGCTACACCTTC. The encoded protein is CASSLTEKSYGYTF.

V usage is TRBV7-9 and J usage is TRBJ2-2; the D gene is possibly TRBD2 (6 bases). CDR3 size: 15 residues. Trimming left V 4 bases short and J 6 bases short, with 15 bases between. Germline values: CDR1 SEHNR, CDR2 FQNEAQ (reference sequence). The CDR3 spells CASSSTFGGAGELFF. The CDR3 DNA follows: TGTGCCAGCAGCTCAACCTTTGGCGGGGCCGGGGAGCTGTTTTTT.

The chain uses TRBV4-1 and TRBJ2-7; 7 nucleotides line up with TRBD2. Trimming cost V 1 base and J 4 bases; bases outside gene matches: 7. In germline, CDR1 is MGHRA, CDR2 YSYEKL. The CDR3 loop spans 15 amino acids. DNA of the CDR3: TGCGCCAGCAGCCAAGGAGAAGCGGGGCGATACGAGCAGTACTTC. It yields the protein CASSQGEAGRYEQYF.

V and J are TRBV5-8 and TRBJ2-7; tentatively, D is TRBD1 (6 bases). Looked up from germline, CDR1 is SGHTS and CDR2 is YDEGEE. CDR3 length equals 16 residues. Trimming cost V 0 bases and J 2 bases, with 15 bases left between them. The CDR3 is CASSLGGQGFPYEQYF. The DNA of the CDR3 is TGTGCCAGCAGCTTGGGTGGGCAGGGGTTCCCCTACGAGCAGTACTTC.

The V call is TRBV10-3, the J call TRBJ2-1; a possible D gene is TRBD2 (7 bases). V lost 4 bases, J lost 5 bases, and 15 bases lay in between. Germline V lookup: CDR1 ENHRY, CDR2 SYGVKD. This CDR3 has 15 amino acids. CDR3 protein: CAISVGGLADNEQFF. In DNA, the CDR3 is TGTGCCATCAGTGTGGGGGGGCTAGCGGACAATGAGCAGTTCTTC.

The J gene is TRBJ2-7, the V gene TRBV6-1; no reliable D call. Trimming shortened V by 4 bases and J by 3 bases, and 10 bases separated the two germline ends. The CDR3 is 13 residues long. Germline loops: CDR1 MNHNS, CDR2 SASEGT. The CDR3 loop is CASSGVRSYEQYF. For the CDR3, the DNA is TGTGCCAGCAGTGGTGTCAGGAGCTACGAGCAGTACTTC.